One T cell receptor (beta chain) is described in this entry. Its antigen is not identified. The CDR3 contains 15 residues. Trimming cost V 3 bases and J 0 bases, with 12 bases left between them. The germline CDR1 and CDR2 sequences are SGDLS and YYNGEE. Several immunoSEQ 96-well plates shared each subset's DNA, each plate a replicate. Clones were read by immunoSEQ multiplex PCR, and TCRdb kept only the in-frame ones, dropping some. The top ten clones hold 1.7% of a sample with about 2.1 million clones, about 92% of them seen once. The source of the sample is a study of shared clonotypes between healthy human individuals. In the study overall: Three plates each covered CD4 naive and memory; CD8 naive two, CD8 memory one.

Study results and caveats: Compared with clonotypes that all four donors shared, non-shared clonotypes had lower generation probabilities. Memory subsets had estimated richness that was generally smaller than that of naive subsets.

CD45RO-negative, CCR7-selected cells formed the naive CD8 fraction, which excluded terminally differentiated effector memory CD45RA+ cells. The V and J genes are TRBV9 and TRBJ2-5; D is possibly TRBD1 (6 bases). This TCR came from a man younger than 35 in good health. Some clones in this sample may be carry-over from other donors' samples. The sample was naive CD8+ T cells from PBMCs. The CDR3 DNA reads TGTGCCAGCAGCGCGGGACATTCAAACCAAGAGACCCAGTACTTC. Residues: CASSAGHSNQETQYF.